The clone carrying this T cell receptor beta chain was seen a handful of times. Antigen unknown. These data come from a study of PD-1 blockade in classical Hodgkin lymphoma. General study findings and limits: The authors have not defined what causes the repertoire differences, possibly disease activity or prior therapy. Whereas CD4+ TCR diversity had risen significantly by C4D1, CD8+ TCR diversity had not. Nivolumab starters within 1 year of ASCT were excluded. It was reported that newly diagnosed patients had less baseline TCR diversity than healthy donors.

Germline loops: CDR1 MGHRA, CDR2 YSYEKL. Trimming removed 2 bases from V and 5 bases from J, with 16 bases in between. This CDR3 is built from 16 residues. Clones were read by immunoSEQ multiplex PCR, and TCRdb kept only the in-frame ones, dropping some. The sample lists just over 35,000 clones, 69% occurring once. Every one of the patients relapsed after autologous stem cell transplantation (brentuximab vedotin exposure was variable). The receptor comes from a human donor with classical Hodgkin lymphoma. The sample was peripheral blood mononuclear cells (PBMCs), taken before the second cycle of nivolumab. The chain recombines TRBV4-1 with TRBJ2-1; D possibly uses TRBD1 or TRBD2 (7 bases each). The CDR3 protein is CASSQTPGGVNNEQFF. DNA of the CDR3: TGCGCCAGCAGCCAAACCCCAGGGGGGGTTAACAATGAGCAGTTCTTC.